The 28 T cell receptor beta chains presented below share a single source sample, sequenced in a study of Ad26.COV2.S vaccination and SARS-CoV-2 variants. Treatment indicated: 15 to 20 received Ad26.COV2.S at low or high dose, single or two shots; about 5 received placebo; per-sample allocation not given. Specimens were obtained on day 63 following the first vaccine or placebo injection. TCRdb keeps only in-frame clones here, not all; method: immunoSEQ multiplex PCR. The sample holds around 300,000 clones; approximately 86% are singletons and the top ten take around a tenth. The sample in question was peripheral blood, obtained in a trial of Ad26.COV2.S vaccine versus placebo. The receptors come from a person between 18 and 60 years old who received the Ad26.COV2.S COVID-19 vaccine or a placebo.

V gene TRBV5-6 combines with J gene TRBJ2-7; the D gene is possibly TRBD1 (5 bases). V lost 4 bases and J 7 bases, leaving 15 bases between the germline ends. The CDR3 is made up of 13 amino acids. CDR1 is SGHDT, CDR2 YYEEEE, per germline. CDR3 in amino acids: CASSRRVLEEQYF. The CDR3 nucleotides read TGTGCCAGCAGCCGCAGGGTTCTGGAGGAGCAGTACTTC.

The chain employs TRBV5-6 and TRBJ2-1; D remains unclear. Trimming left V 5 bases short and J 2 bases short, with 8 bases between. CDR3 size: 13 residues. Germline lookup yields CDR1 SGHDT and CDR2 YYEEEE. The CDR3 coding sequence is TGTGCCAGCAGGCCAAGGGCCTACAATGAGCAGTTCTTC. Its protein product is CASRPRAYNEQFF. The full variable domain, with the rest looked up from reference TRBV5-6 and TRBJ2-1, is DAGVTQSPTHLIKTRGQQVTLRCSPKSGHDTVSWYQQALGQGPQFIFQYYEEEERQRGNFPDRFSGHQFPNYSSELNVNALLLGDSALYLCASRPRAYNEQFFGPGTRLTVL.

The CDR3 bases are TGCGCCAGCAGCCAAACAACAGCCGGGGCCAACGTCCTGACTTTC. This encodes CASSQTTAGANVLTF. The chain has TRBV4-1 and TRBJ2-6; D remains ambiguous. Germline-derived CDR1 and CDR2 are MGHRA and YSYEKL. Trimming took 2 bases from V and 4 from J, leaving 9 bases between them. This CDR3 is built from 15 residues.

The chain joins TRBV30 to TRBJ2-7; unclear D gene. CDR3 length: 15 amino acids. Trimming shortened V by 0 bases and J by 5 bases, and 17 bases separated the two germline ends. Per the germline V gene, CDR1 is GTSNPN and CDR2 is SVGIG (reference sequence). The CDR3 nucleotides read TGTGCCTGGAGTGTAAGCGTCGGCCTCTGGGACGAGCAGTACTTC. Amino acid sequence: CAWSVSVGLWDEQYF.

V and J are TRBV7-2 and TRBJ2-2; TRBD1 matches 7 bases. In germline, CDR1 is SGHTA, CDR2 FQGNSA. This CDR3 region has 14 residues. V lost 1 base, J lost 7 bases, and 3 bases stayed unmatched. DNA of the CDR3: TGTGCCAGCAGCTTAGAAGGGGGCGTCGGGGAGCTGTTTTTT. This encodes CASSLEGGVGELFF.

The V call is TRBV9, the J call TRBJ2-5; unclear D gene. This CDR3 contains 14 residues. V was cut by 0 bases and J by 1 base, with 7 bases left in between. Germline CDR1 and CDR2: SGDLS and YYNGEE. CDR3 protein: CASSVELAQETQYF. CDR3 in DNA: TGTGCCAGCAGCGTAGAACTTGCCCAAGAGACCCAGTACTTC.

The chain has TRBV11-2 and TRBJ2-1; D remains unclear. Trimming removed 1 base from V and 2 bases from J, with 12 bases in between. Per the germline V gene, CDR1 is SGHAT and CDR2 is FQNNGV. CDR3 length equals 16 residues. Written as DNA, the CDR3 is TGTGCCAGCAGCTTAGGCGGTTTGGCCCCCTACAATGAGCAGTTCTTC. Its translation is CASSLGGLAPYNEQFF.

The CDR3 region has the DNA TGTGCCAGCATCCTCGGAGGGGGCCGGAACACTGAAGCTTTCTTT. Translation: CASILGGGRNTEAFF. V gene TRBV2 combines with J gene TRBJ1-1; the match to TRBD1 covers 7 bases. The CDR3 spans 15 residues. V dropped 7 bases and J dropped 1; count of bases not matched to a gene: 9. The germline V gene encodes CDR1 SNHLY and CDR2 FYNNEI.

The V gene is TRBV2, the J gene TRBJ2-5; 13 positions agree with TRBD2. The CDR3 runs to 15 residues. The V and J ends lost 8 bases and 4 bases, in that order; junction bases with no gene match: 7. CDR1 is SNHLY and CDR2 is FYNNEI in the germline V gene. The CDR3 loop reads CASVWGTSGAETQYF. The CDR3 nucleotides read TGTGCCAGCGTGTGGGGGACTAGCGGGGCAGAGACCCAGTACTTC.

Turning to this clone: This sample also contains other DNA sequences that code for the same CDR3. The chain recombines TRBV10-3 with TRBJ2-7; D remains unclear. The ends were cut back, 3 bases at V and 3 bases at J, with 15 bases in the middle. The CDR3 has 15 residues. The V gene's germline CDR1 is ENHRY and CDR2 SYGVKD. The CDR3 region is CAISDKGRASYEQYF. CDR3 in DNA: TGTGCCATCAGTGATAAAGGACGTGCCAGCTACGAGCAGTACTTC.

The CDR3 region has the DNA TGTGCCAGCAGTGCGTCAGGGGATTACGCTGAAGCTTTCTTT. It yields the protein CASSASGDYAEAFF. V gene TRBV27 combines with J gene TRBJ1-1; D perhaps matches TRBD1 (6 bases). The CDR3 sequence is 14 residues long. CDR1 MNHEY and CDR2 SMNVEV come from the germline V gene (reference sequence). The germline V and J ends were trimmed by 5 bases and 6 bases, with 16 bases remaining between them.

Concerning this clone itself: A junction end diverges from the germline sequence, so it may reflect a read error. V and J are TRBV20-1 and TRBJ1-4; D may be TRBD1 (5 bases). Germline V lookup: CDR1 DFQATT, CDR2 SNEGSKA (reference sequence). The CDR3 extends over 10 amino acids. This chain's CDR3 is CSAQFTGTHF. The DNA for the CDR3 is TGCAGTGCTCAATTTACCGGGACCCATTTT.

In nucleotides, the CDR3 is TGTGCCACTTCAGGGACGACTGCGCCCCAGCATTTT. Translating gives CATSGTTAPQHF. The chain is built from TRBV19 and TRBJ1-5; D is possibly TRBD1 (5 bases). Germline V lookup: CDR1 LNHDA, CDR2 SQIVND (reference sequence). Between the trimmed V and J ends, which lost 10 bases and 9 bases, there was a span of 16 bases. The CDR3 covers 12 residues.

This sequence joins TRBV5-1 and TRBJ2-1; TRBD1 agrees at 9 bases. CDR3 length: 13 amino acids. V gave up 5 bases and J gave up 9 bases; unmatched junction bases: 6. In germline, CDR1 is SGHRS, CDR2 YFSETQ. This chain's CDR3 is CASSLTGGIEQFF. The CDR3 nucleotides are TGCGCCAGCAGTCTAACAGGGGGCATTGAGCAGTTCTTC.

This clone was found a few times. This chain joins TRBV7-9 and TRBJ1-2, with D possibly TRBD1 on 6 matching bases. The CDR3 has 14 residues. Germline V gene lookup returns CDR1 SEHNR and CDR2 FQNEAQ (reference sequence). V lost 5 bases, J lost 2 bases, and 12 bases lay in between. CDR3 in amino acids: CASSAQGTNYGYTF. The DNA of the CDR3 is TGTGCCAGCAGCGCACAGGGAACCAACTATGGCTACACCTTC.

V and J are TRBV4-3 and TRBJ2-5; no clear D. V lost 1 base and J 1 base, leaving 16 bases between the germline ends. Germline V gene data show CDR1 as LGHNA and CDR2 as YSLEER. The CDR3 loop spans 17 amino acids. CDR3 in DNA: TGCGCCAGCAGCCAAGGATGGGCTGGGCAGGCCCAAGAGACCCAGTACTTC. It translates to CASSQGWAGQAQETQYF.

V is TRBV5-1 and J is TRBJ2-5; 11 nucleotides line up with TRBD2. V dropped 4 bases and J dropped 1; count of bases not matched to a gene: 9. CDR1 SGHRS and CDR2 YFSETQ come from the germline V gene. The CDR3 covers 17 residues. CDR3 amino acids: CASSSGLAGGFQETQYF. In nucleotides, the CDR3 is TGCGCCAGCAGCAGTGGTCTAGCGGGAGGCTTCCAAGAGACCCAGTACTTC.

The rearrangement links TRBV7-6 to TRBJ2-7; TRBD2 might be the D (6 bases). The CDR3 contains 15 residues. V was pared by 1 base and J by 1 base, with 11 bases between. Germline CDR1 is SGHVS and CDR2 is FNYEAQ. This CDR3 reads CASSLGAGSSYEQYF. The CDR3 DNA follows: TGTGCCAGCAGCTTAGGAGCGGGCAGTTCCTACGAGCAGTACTTC.

The chain has TRBV5-1 and TRBJ2-7; 11 nucleotides align to TRBD2. V was pared by 4 bases and J by 5 bases, with 14 bases of the junction left unmatched. Germline V CDR1 and CDR2: SGHRS, YFSETQ. The CDR3 loop spans 17 amino acids. CDR3 nucleotides: TGCGCCAGCAGCCCGGGACCGGGACTAGCGGTTGACGACGAGCAGTACTTC. Translated: CASSPGPGLAVDDEQYF.

The chain is built from TRBV5-4 and TRBJ2-2, with D uncertain. CDR1 and CDR2 (germline): SGHNT, YYREEE (reference sequence). V was shortened by 4 bases and J by 5 bases, with 9 bases between the two germline ends. The CDR3 spans 13 residues. CDR3 sequence reads: CASSLTGTGELFF. The CDR3 DNA reads as TGTGCCAGCAGCCTAACGGGTACCGGGGAGCTGTTTTTT.

The rearrangement uses TRBV6-1 and TRBJ2-5; 8 bases map to TRBD2. V trimming: 7 bases; J trimming: 5 bases; junction bases outside the gene matches: 6. CDR1 is MNHNS and CDR2 is SASEGT in the germline V gene. CDR3 length equals 13 residues. DNA for the CDR3: TGTGCCAGCATAGGGACTAGTCGGGAGACCCAGTACTTC. Amino acid sequence: CASIGTSRETQYF.

The chain recombines TRBV7-8 with TRBJ2-1; perhaps D is TRBD1 or TRBD2 (5 bases each). Trimming left V 4 bases short and J 8 bases short, with 15 bases between. There are 14 residues in the CDR3. From germline, CDR1 is SGHVS and CDR2 FQNEAQ. CDR3 in DNA: TGTGCCAGCAGCTCCTTGGGGGTTCCATATGAGCAGTTCTTC. It encodes CASSSLGVPYEQFF. Full variable domain (outside the CDR3, taken from reference TRBV7-8 and TRBJ2-1): GAGVSQSPRYKVAKRGQDVALRCDPISGHVSLFWYQQALGQGPEFLTYFQNEAQLDKSGLPSDRFFAERPEGSVSTLKIQRTQQEDSAVYLCASSSLGVPYEQFFGPGTRLTVL.

The V gene is TRBV12-3 or TRBV12-4, the J gene TRBJ1-2; D remains unclear. V was clipped by 7 bases and J by 7 bases, with 13 bases between them. The CDR3 is 12 residues long. CDR3 region: CASTPGRVGYTF. The CDR3 coding sequence is TGTGCCAGCACCCCTGGTAGGGTTGGCTACACCTTC.

The V and J genes are TRBV19 and TRBJ2-1; 7 bases match TRBD2. CDR3 length: 15 residues. With 4 bases clipped from V and 0 bases from J, the junction kept 3 bases outside the gene matches. Germline V gene data show CDR1 as LNHDA and CDR2 as SQIVND (reference sequence). The DNA for the CDR3 is TGTGCCAGTAGTAGCGGGAGCAGCTCCTACAATGAGCAGTTCTTC. Amino acids: CASSSGSSSYNEQFF.

Points on this clone: A junction end diverges from the germline sequence, so it may reflect a read error. The V call is TRBV3-1 (or the pseudogene TRBV3-2), the J call TRBJ1-5; D is uncertain. Germline lookup yields CDR1 LGHDT and CDR2 YNNKEL (reference sequence). The CDR3 loop spans 14 amino acids. The CDR3 reads CASSQDEPNRPQHF. CDR3 bases: TGTGCCAGCAGCCAGGACGAACCTAATCGGCCCCAGCATTTT.

This chain uses TRBV7-2 with TRBJ1-2; 7 bases align to TRBD1. The CDR3 spans 12 residues. Germline assignment: CDR1 SGHTA and CDR2 FQGNSA. V shed 3 bases and J 6 bases; nucleotides not matched to a gene: 1. The CDR3 DNA reads as TGTGCCAGCAGCTTGGGGACAGATGGCTACACCTTC. Its translation: CASSLGTDGYTF.

This chain links TRBV7-2 with TRBJ2-4; 10 nucleotides align to TRBD1. The junction had 10 bases not matched to a gene; V was cut back by 5 bases and J by 6 bases. CDR1 is SGHTA and CDR2 is FQGNSA in the germline V gene. CDR3 length: 16 amino acids. CDR3 loop: CASSLTGGAEGNIQYF. DNA of the CDR3: TGTGCCAGCAGCCTGACAGGGGGCGCTGAGGGAAACATTCAGTACTTC.

The rearrangement joins TRBV7-9 to TRBJ2-1; no definite D call. Trimming took 3 bases from V and 4 from J, leaving 19 bases between them. This CDR3 contains 17 residues. Germline V gives CDR1 SEHNR, CDR2 FQNEAQ (reference sequence). The CDR3 reads CASSFFTGSVKYNEQFF. CDR3 sequence (DNA): TGTGCCAGCAGCTTCTTTACCGGGTCAGTCAAATACAATGAGCAGTTCTTC.